This TCR beta chain was documented in a study of radiation and T cells in renal cell carcinoma. Germline loops: CDR1 MDHEN, CDR2 SYDVKM. Trimming pared 4 bases from V and 4 bases from J, leaving 17 bases between. The CDR3 totals 17 residues. Time point specified: blood 2 weeks post-SBRT. Sample treatment: 15 Gy SBRT to primary tumor, nephrectomy 4 weeks later. Method: immunoSEQ multiplex PCR; TCRdb's copy keeps in-frame clones and lacks some. The sample has 70,000 to 90,000 clones, 80% to 90% seen once. Sequenced material: blood, taken from a patient whose treatment included radiotherapy and nephrectomy. V usage is TRBV28 and J usage is TRBJ2-6, with a possible D match to TRBD2 (6 bases). The clonotype was recovered from a woman aged 50 to 60 with renal cell carcinoma. The DNA of the CDR3 is TGTGCCAGCAGTTGGTGGGGACTCCCTTCCGGGGCCAACGTCCTGACTTTC. This translates into CASSWWGLPSGANVLTF. The variable domain in full, completed from reference TRBV28 and TRBJ2-6, reads DVKVTQSSRYLVKRTGEKVFLECVQDMDHENMFWYRQDPGLGLRLIYFSYDVKMKEKGDIPEGYSVSREKKERFSLILESASTNQTSMYLCASSWWGLPSGANVLTFGAGSRLTVL.